This TCR beta chain came from a study of blood T cell repertoires in COVID-19. Overall study: Material from acute and convalescent COVID-19 was sourced from the United States, Italy and Spain.

CDR3 length equals 16 residues. CDR1 and CDR2 from the germline V gene are SGHRS and YFSETQ. Trimming took off 0 bases at V and 5 bases at J, with 18 bases between the two ends. Authors' methods: The assay estimated nucleated cells by amplifying reference gene primers. Profiling relied on immunoSEQ multiplex PCR, and the TCRdb table lists in-frame clones only, not all of them. V, J and clone size are those of that table, while D and trimming were read from the DNA. Among roughly 150,000 clones listed, around nine tenths were seen once. The receptor was isolated from a human donor in a cohort sampled during active COVID-19. V gene TRBV5-1 combines with J gene TRBJ2-7, with a possible D match to TRBD2 (6 bases). Sequencing was performed on peripheral blood. The CDR3 DNA sequence: TGCGCCAGCAGCTTGGAGTTCCGGAGGGAGGCGGACGAGCAGTACTTC. It encodes CASSLEFRREADEQYF. Full variable domain (missing parts from reference TRBV5-1 and TRBJ2-7): KAGVTQTPRYLIKTRGQQVTLSCSPISGHRSVSWYQQTPGQGLQFLFEYFSETQRNKGNFPGRFSGRQFSNSRSEMNVSTLELGDSALYLCASSLEFRREADEQYFGPGTRLTVT.